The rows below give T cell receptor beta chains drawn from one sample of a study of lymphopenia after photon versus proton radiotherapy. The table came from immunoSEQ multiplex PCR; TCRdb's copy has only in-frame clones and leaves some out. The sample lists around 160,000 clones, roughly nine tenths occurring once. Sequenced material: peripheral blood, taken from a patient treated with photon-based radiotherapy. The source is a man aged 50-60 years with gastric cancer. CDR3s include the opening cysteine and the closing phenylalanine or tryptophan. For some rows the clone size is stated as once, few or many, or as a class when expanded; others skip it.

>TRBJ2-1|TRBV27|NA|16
CASSLSSAGGKREQFF
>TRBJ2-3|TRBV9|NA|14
CASSLRTGLDTQYF
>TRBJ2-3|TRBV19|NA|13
CASKAGTPDTQYF
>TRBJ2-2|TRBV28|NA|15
CASSQGGSNTGELFF
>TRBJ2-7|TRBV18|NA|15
CASSSPGQVAYEQYF
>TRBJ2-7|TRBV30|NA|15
CAWSPGIAGAYEQYF
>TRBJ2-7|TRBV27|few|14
CASTPRGSTYEQYF
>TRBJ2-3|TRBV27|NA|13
CASSLSRSDTQYF
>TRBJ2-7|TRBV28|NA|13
CASSRQGAYEQYF
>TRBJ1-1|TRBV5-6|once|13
CASSFTGRPEAFF
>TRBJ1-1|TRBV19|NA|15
CASRGRVNIKTEAFF
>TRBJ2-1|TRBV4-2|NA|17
CASSQGLAGRSYNEQFF
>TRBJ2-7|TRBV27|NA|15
CASSRSPGPHYEQYF
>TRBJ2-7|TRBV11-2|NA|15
CASSPNPGLVYEQYF
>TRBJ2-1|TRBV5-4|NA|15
CASSSGEGSYNEQFF
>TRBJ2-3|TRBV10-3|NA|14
CAISESREKDTQYF
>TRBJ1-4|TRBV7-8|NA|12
CASSLSGGELFF
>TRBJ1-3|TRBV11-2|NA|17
CASSLGTGYSSGNTIYF
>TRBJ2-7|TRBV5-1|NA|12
CARGQISYEQYF
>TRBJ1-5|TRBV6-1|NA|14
CATRTQAGNQPQHF
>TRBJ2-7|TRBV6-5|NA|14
CASSYNVRPYEQYF
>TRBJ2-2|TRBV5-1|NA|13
CASSASEGGELFF
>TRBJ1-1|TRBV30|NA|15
CAWSLIGTGSTEAFF
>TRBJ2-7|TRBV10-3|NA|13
CAISETGVNEQYF